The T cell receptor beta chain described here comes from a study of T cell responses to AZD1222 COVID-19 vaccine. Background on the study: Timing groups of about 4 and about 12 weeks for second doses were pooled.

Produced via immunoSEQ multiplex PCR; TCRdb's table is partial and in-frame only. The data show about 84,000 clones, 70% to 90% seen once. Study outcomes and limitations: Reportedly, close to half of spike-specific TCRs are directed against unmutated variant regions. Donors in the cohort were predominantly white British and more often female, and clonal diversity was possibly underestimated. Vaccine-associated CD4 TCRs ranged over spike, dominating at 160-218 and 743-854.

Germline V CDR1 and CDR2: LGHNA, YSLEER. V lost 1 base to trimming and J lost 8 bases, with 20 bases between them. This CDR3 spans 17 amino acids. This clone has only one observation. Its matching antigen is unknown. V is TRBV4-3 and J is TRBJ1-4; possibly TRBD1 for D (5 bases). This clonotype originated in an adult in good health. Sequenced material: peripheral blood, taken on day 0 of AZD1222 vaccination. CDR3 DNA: TGCGCCAGCAGCCAAGTCCGGGACGTCGGGCGTGGAGAAAAACTGTTTTTT. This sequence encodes CASSQVRDVGRGEKLFF.